This T cell receptor beta chain originates from a study of T-cell reconstitution after alpha-beta-depleted transplantation in children. Germline values: CDR1 SGHTA, CDR2 FQGNSA. The germline V and J ends were trimmed by 6 bases and 8 bases, with 19 bases remaining between them. The CDR3 has 14 amino acids. Unique molecular identifiers were incorporated during preparation of the TCRbeta library. TCRdb passed the PCR reads through MiXCR, listing each CDR3 protein once. The sample shows about 16,000 distinct CDR3 sequences, 5.1% of them seen only once. This clonotype came up many times. This chain connects TRBV7-2 to TRBJ1-2; possibly TRBD1 for D (5 bases). The clonotype was recovered from a boy younger than 18 with acute lymphoblastic leukemia, due to receive a stem cell transplant. The material sequenced was PBMCs, taken before TCRalphabeta/CD19-depleted stem cell transplant. The CDR3 DNA sequence: TGTGCCAGCAGAAAGGACATGGCGGGTTGGGGCTACACCTTC. Amino acids: CASRKDMAGWGYTF.